Listed below are T cell receptor beta chains from one sample, sequenced in a study of cytomegalovirus exposure and HLA in healthy donors. Generated by immunoSEQ multiplex PCR, the TCRdb table keeps only in-frame clones and is missing some. Of around 160,000 clones listed, about 70% are singletons. The sample comprised PBMCs. All receptors derive from a woman aged 18-29 years in good health and CMV-seropositive. Each CDR3 is given with its conserved first and last residue. D genes are given only for firm matches. A row's size may be missing; if present it is once, few, many or a size class.

>TRBV5-4|NA|TRBD2|TRBJ2-5
CASSSGLAGVETQYF
TGTGCCAGCAGCTCGGGACTAGCGGGAGTGGAGACCCAGTACTTC
>TRBV18|NA|NA|TRBJ2-7
CASSPFTGHEQYF
TGTGCCAGCTCACCATTTACAGGGCACGAGCAGTACTTC
>TRBV28|few|NA|TRBJ2-7
CASSSTSYEQYF
TGTGCCAGCAGTTCCACTAGCTACGAGCAGTACTTC
>TRBV5-4|once|NA|TRBJ1-2
CASSPRTGSNGYTF
TGTGCCAGCAGCCCTCGAACAGGATCGAATGGCTACACCTTC
>TRBV18|NA|NA|TRBJ1-2
CASSYLEDSVGRRGYTF
TGTGCCAGCTCATACTTAGAGGACAGTGTTGGCAGGCGTGGCTACACCTTC
>TRBV28|NA|TRBD1|TRBJ1-5
CASSFGDSVMPQHF
TGTGCCAGCAGTTTCGGGGACAGCGTGATGCCCCAGCATTTT
>TRBV7-6|NA|NA|TRBJ2-1
CASSLGRGEYNEQFF
TGTGCCAGCAGCTTAGGGCGGGGTGAATACAATGAGCAGTTCTTC
>TRBV2|few|NA|TRBJ1-5
CASRQDALRNQPQHF
TGTGCCAGCAGACAGGACGCTTTGCGCAATCAGCCCCAGCATTTT
>TRBV7-8|NA|NA|TRBJ1-1
CASSSRGQNTEAFF
TGTGCCAGCAGCTCAAGGGGACAGAACACTGAAGCTTTCTTT
>TRBV29-1|NA|TRBD2|TRBJ2-1
CSSVPAGGTNEQFF
TGCAGCTCTGTTCCGGCGGGGGGCACCAATGAGCAGTTCTTC
>TRBV9|NA|TRBD2|TRBJ2-7
CASSVEGGGADEQYF
TGTGCCAGCAGCGTAGAAGGCGGGGGGGCCGACGAGCAGTACTTC
>TRBV30|NA|NA|TRBJ1-2
CAWRPMGALYGYTF
TGTGCCTGGAGGCCCATGGGGGCCCTGTATGGCTACACCTTC
>TRBV6-5|NA|TRBD2|TRBJ2-7
CASRPLAGLAYEQYF
TGTGCCAGCAGACCCCTAGCGGGCCTGGCCTACGAGCAGTACTTC
>TRBV30|NA|NA|TRBJ1-2
CAWSPGRGATGYTF
TGTGCCTGGAGTCCGGGCCGGGGGGCAACTGGCTACACCTTC
>TRBV4-1|NA|TRBD1|TRBJ2-7
CASSQGETGLSYEQYF
TGCGCCAGCAGCCAAGGAGAGACAGGGCTCTCCTACGAGCAGTACTTC
>TRBV28|NA|NA|TRBJ1-2
CASSPLRTVYGYTF
TGTGCCAGCAGTCCCCTGCGGACAGTCTATGGCTACACCTTC
>TRBV6-5|NA|TRBD2|TRBJ2-5
CASSWGGLSSKETQYF
TGTGCCAGCAGTTGGGGAGGGTTGTCCTCCAAAGAGACCCAGTACTTC
>TRBV7-2|NA|TRBD2|TRBJ2-1
CASSLLLAGLYNEQFF
TGTGCCAGCAGCTTACTTCTAGCGGGACTGTACAATGAGCAGTTCTTC